This TCR beta chain was recorded in a study of T-cell memory formation after mild COVID-19 (dated by TCRdb to about 2021). Study-level background: TCR sequence clusters from the two donors were found to be largely donor specific. Longitudinal TCRalpha and TCRbeta repertoire sequencing tracked T-cell clones expanding and contracting after mild COVID-19 in a couple of donors. Two young, previously healthy adult volunteers made up the cohort, one male and one female.

These reads were obtained on an Illumina NovaSeq 6000. TCRalpha and TCRbeta cDNA libraries were constructed by 5'RACE with constant-segment primers, with sample barcodes and unique molecular identifiers being introduced. RNA was extracted from every sample with Trizol reagent. The libraries were amplified in two PCR steps, and the second step added a second sample barcode and Illumina TruSeq adapters. Libraries were sequenced on an Illumina NovaSeq with 2 x 150 bp paired-end reads. The authors processed their data as follows. Demultiplexing of reads and collapsing into UMI-guided consensus sequences were performed with migec v1.2.7. Using mixcr v2.1.11, UMI consensuses were aligned to TRA and TRB V and J templates and then assembled into clonotypes. A clonotype was counted as expanded or contracted only if both edgeR and NoisET called the change significant, with noise models trained on biological replicates. For edgeR calls, the thresholds were a false discovery rate-adjusted p below 0.01 and a log2 fold-change of 1. As an exploratory analysis of dynamics, max-normalized trajectories of the 1000 most abundant clonotypes were examined with PCA combined with hierarchical clustering. Separately sequenced CD4+ and CD8+ repertoires were used to assign a CD4 or CD8 phenotype to each responding clone. TCRdb trimmed the raw reads at Q25, called clones with MiXCR and kept productive beta chains. A single entry per CDR3 protein holds the most common genes and DNA from its merged rows. TCRdb, not the original authors, processed these V and J calls. Here the sample has over 350,000 distinct CDR3 sequences; more than 15% occur a single time. Clones ranked in the top ten supply around a fifth of the sample.

This clonotype has just a few counts. Its binding antigen is unknown. Qualities for individual bases were not recorded, and no much larger clone is one base off. Reading from cysteine to phenylalanine, the CDR3 counts 17 amino acids. The CDR3 DNA has 51 bases and is translated from base 1. V was cut back by 7 bases and J by 0 bases, leaving a gap of 18 bases between them. Sequences SNHLY (CDR1) and FYNNEI (CDR2) are obtained from the germline V gene. On the study overall, not on this receptor specifically: The study covered only a couple of mild cases, and larger cohorts including severe cases with pre-infection samples were considered necessary. Balanced CD4/CD8 phenotypes were observed for clones contracting from day 15 to 85, whereas a bias towards CD4+ was observed for a second wave of clones expanding from day 15 to 37. Contracting CD4+ clones turned up mainly in the CM and EM memory subsets, whereas EMRA was where CD8+ clones were enriched. Some responding clones were detected in pre-infection memory, which suggested that pre-existing cross-reactive memory T cells had joined the SARS-CoV-2 response. SARS-CoV-2 specificity of the second-wave clones peaking on day 37 was not confirmed.

Ficoll-Paque density gradient centrifugation was the method used to isolate PBMCs. The sequence is built from TRBV2 and TRBJ2-2; D gene: possibly TRBD2, on 7 matching bases. Sequenced input: PBMCs or a T cell subset sorted from them (not recorded which). This sequence was found in a man aged 18 to 29 who had mild COVID-19 (a few samples of this study predate the infection). The sample titles of this study are shuffled in the database, so cell type and time point are left out; the donor was told from shared clones. The nucleotides are TGTGCCAGCAACTATCCGCGGCGGGGGCCGAACACCGGGGAGCTGTTTTTT. This sequence encodes CASNYPRRGPNTGELFF.